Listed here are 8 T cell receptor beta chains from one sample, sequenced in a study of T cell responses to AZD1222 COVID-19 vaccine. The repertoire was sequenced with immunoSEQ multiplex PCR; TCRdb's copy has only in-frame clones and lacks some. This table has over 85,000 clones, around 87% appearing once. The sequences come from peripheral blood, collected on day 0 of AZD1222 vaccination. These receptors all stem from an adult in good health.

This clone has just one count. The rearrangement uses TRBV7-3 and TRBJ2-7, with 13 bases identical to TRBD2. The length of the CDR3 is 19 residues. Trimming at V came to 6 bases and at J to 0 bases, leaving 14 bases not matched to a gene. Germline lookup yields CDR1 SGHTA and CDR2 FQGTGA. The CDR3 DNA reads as TGTGCCAGCAGTCCCCTGGGACTAGCGGGGCGCCGGAGCTCCTACGAGCAGTACTTC. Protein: CASSPLGLAGRRSSYEQYF.

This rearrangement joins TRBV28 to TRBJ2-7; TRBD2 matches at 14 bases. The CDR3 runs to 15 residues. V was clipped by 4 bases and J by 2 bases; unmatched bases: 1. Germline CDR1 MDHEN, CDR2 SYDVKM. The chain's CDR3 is CASSWTSGRPYEQYF. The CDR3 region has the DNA TGTGCCAGCAGTTGGACTAGCGGGAGGCCCTACGAGCAGTACTTC.

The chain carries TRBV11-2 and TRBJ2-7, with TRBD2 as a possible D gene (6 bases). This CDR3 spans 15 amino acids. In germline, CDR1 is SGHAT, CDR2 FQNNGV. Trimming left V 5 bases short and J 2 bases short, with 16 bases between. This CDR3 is CASSLIPGAPYEQYF. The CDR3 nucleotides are TGTGCCAGCAGCCTTATACCGGGAGCCCCCTACGAGCAGTACTTC.

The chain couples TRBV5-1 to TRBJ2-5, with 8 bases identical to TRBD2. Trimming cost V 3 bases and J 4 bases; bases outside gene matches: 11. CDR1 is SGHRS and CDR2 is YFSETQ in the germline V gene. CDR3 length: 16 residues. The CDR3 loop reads CASSWSGSGSIETQYF. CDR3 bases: TGCGCCAGCAGCTGGTCTGGGAGCGGGAGTATAGAGACCCAGTACTTC.

The CDR3 spells CASSLVVGAAILAKNIQYF. The CDR3 bases are TGTGCCAGCAGCTTAGTGGTGGGGGCAGCGATTCTAGCCAAAAACATTCAGTACTTC. This chain uses TRBV7-8 with TRBJ2-4; D might be TRBD1 (6 bases). The CDR3 contains 19 residues. Germline CDR1 reads SGHVS; CDR2 reads FQNEAQ. Trimming stripped 1 base from V and 0 bases from J, with 19 bases between. Filled out from reference TRBV7-8 and TRBJ2-4, the complete variable domain reads GAGVSQSPRYKVAKRGQDVALRCDPISGHVSLFWYQQALGQGPEFLTYFQNEAQLDKSGLPSDRFFAERPEGSVSTLKIQRTQQEDSAVYLCASSLVVGAAILAKNIQYFGAGTRLSVL.

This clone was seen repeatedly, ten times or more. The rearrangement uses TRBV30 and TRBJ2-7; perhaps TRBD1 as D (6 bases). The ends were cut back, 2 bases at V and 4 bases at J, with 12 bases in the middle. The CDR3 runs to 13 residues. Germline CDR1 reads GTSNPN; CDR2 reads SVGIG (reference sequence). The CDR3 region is CAWSYGTQYEQYF. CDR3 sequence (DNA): TGTGCCTGGAGTTACGGGACACAGTACGAGCAGTACTTC.

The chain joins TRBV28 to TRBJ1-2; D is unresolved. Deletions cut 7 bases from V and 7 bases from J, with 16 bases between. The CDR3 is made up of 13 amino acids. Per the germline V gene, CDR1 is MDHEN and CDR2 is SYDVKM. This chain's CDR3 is CASTSGLLGGYTF. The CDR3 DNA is TGTGCCAGCACCAGTGGACTCTTGGGTGGCTACACCTTC.

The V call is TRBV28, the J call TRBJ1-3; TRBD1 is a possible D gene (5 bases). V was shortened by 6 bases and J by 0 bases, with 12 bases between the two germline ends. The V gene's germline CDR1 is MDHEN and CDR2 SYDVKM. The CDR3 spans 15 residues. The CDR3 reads CASRREGRSGNTIYF. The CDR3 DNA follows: TGTGCCAGCAGGCGGGAGGGACGCTCTGGAAACACCATATATTTT.